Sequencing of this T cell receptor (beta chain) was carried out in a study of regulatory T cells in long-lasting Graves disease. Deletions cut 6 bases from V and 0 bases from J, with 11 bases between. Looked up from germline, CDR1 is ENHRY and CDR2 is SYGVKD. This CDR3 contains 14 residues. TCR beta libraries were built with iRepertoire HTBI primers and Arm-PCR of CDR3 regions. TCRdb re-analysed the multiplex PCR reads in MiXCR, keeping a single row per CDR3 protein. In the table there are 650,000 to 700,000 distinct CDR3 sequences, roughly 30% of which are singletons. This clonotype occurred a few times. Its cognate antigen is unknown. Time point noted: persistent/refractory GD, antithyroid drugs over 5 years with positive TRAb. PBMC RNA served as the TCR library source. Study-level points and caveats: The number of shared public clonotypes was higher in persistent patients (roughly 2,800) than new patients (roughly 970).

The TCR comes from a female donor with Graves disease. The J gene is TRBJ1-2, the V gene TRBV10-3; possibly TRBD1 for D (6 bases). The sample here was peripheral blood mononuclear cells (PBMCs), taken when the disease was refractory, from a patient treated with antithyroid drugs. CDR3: CAIRRGPANYGYTF. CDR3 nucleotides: TGTGCCATCAGGCGGGGGCCAGCTAACTATGGCTACACCTTC.